This TCR beta chain derives from a study of sequential checkpoint blockade in melanoma. Notes on the study in general: Clinical benefit was about 30 times likelier when tumor T-cell fraction and clonality increased.

This CDR3 is 13 amino acids long. V dropped 0 bases and J dropped 3 bases, with 4 bases sitting between them. CDR1 is SGDLS and CDR2 is YYNGEE in the germline V gene. Treatment: randomized to nivolumab then ipilimumab (arm A) or the reverse (arm B). DNA-damaging chemotherapy had not been given to any patient beforehand. TCRdb's table, derived via immunoSEQ multiplex PCR, lists solely in-frame clones and lacks some. The table records 40,000 or so clones, more than 25% of them present only once. The sample holds a few counts of this clone. Its antigen is currently unknown. This clonotype originated in a human donor with melanoma. The chain recombines TRBV9 with TRBJ1-3; no firm D call. The sequencing here drew on tumor tissue (inferred from file names), taken from a patient given nivolumab and ipilimumab in sequence. The CDR3 DNA reads TGTGCCAGCAGCGTAGTGGGTGGAAACACCATATATTTT. It specifies CASSVVGGNTIYF.